This is a list of T cell receptor beta chains from one sample in a study of T cells in Graves' hyperthyroidism and ophthalmopathy. Each CDR3 protein is one row after TCRdb ran MiXCR on the multiplex PCR reads. The table has 300,000 to 450,000 distinct CDR3 sequences, approximately 18% seen once; the top ten hold 35% to 45%. Material: blood. Receptors originate from a man between 18 and 35 years old with Graves' ophthalmopathy. Each CDR3 is given with its conserved first and last residue. The D gene is left open where the match is weak. Some rows have no size entry. The others give once, few or many, or a class for an expanded clone.

clone_size d_call j_call v_call cdr3_aa cdr3_nt
few - TRBJ1-2 TRBV4-3 CASSPDPTTNYGYTF TGCGCCAGCAGCCCCGACCCTACTACTAACTATGGCTACACCTTC
many - TRBJ2-5 TRBV11-2 CASSMDLFLETQYF TGTGCCAGCAGCATGGACCTTTTCTTGGAGACCCAGTACTTC
many TRBD1 TRBJ2-7 TRBV7-9 CASSLNTGGLIEQYF TGTGCCAGCAGCCTTAATACAGGGGGCCTTATCGAGCAGTACTTC
many TRBD1 TRBJ2-5 TRBV20-1 CSARPFPPDRGKLETQYF TGCAGTGCTAGACCCTTTCCTCCCGACAGGGGAAAGTTGGAGACCCAGTACTTC
- - TRBJ1-2 TRBV7-2 CASSFIWTDDGYTF TGTGCCAGCAGCTTCATATGGACAGACGATGGCTACACCTTC
many - TRBJ2-2 TRBV20-1 CSARVGGPTGELFF TGCAGTGCCAGAGTAGGAGGCCCCACCGGGGAGCTGTTTTTT
many TRBD2 TRBJ2-3 TRBV19 CASRDSGGTDTQYF TGTGCCAGTAGGGATAGCGGGGGCACAGATACGCAGTATTTT
- - TRBJ1-6 TRBV6-1 CASSEGARGPETYNSPLHF TGTGCCAGCAGTGAAGGGGCCAGGGGACCTGAAACTTATAATTCACCCCTCCACTTT
- TRBD2 TRBJ2-5 TRBV10-3 CAISRGGAQETQYF TGTGCCATCAGCCGCGGGGGGGCCCAAGAGACCCAGTACTTC
- - TRBJ2-5 TRBV9 CASSVTSSEGETQYF TGTGCCAGCAGCGTTACTTCTAGCGAGGGAGAGACCCAGTACTTC
many TRBD1 TRBJ1-4 TRBV12-3/TRBV12-4 CASSDGQGSEKLFF TGTGCCAGCAGTGATGGACAGGGGAGTGAAAAACTGTTTTTT
- TRBD2 TRBJ2-5 TRBV20-1 CSARTSGGGETQYF TGCAGTGCCCGGACTAGCGGGGGGGGGGAGACCCAGTACTTC
- - TRBJ1-2 TRBV5-1 CASSPVGGGYTF TGCGCCAGCAGCCCGGTCGGAGGAGGCTACACCTTC
few - TRBJ2-2 TRBV7-9 CASSLSQPPGELFF TGTGCCAGCAGCTTAAGTCAACCCCCGGGGGAGCTGTTTTTT
- TRBD1 TRBJ1-4 TRBV19 CASSVMTGANEKLFF TGTGCCAGTAGTGTGATGACAGGGGCGAATGAAAAACTGTTTTTT
few TRBD1 TRBJ1-4 TRBV5-1 CASSLVSGGREKLFF TGCGCCAGCAGCTTGGTTTCAGGGGGCAGGGAAAAACTGTTTTTT
many - TRBJ2-5 TRBV12-3/TRBV12-4 CASSRGRETQYF TGTGCCAGCAGTAGGGGGAGAGAGACCCAGTACTTC
many TRBD1 TRBJ1-1 TRBV27 CASIPWAGTGGTEAFF TGTGCCAGCATCCCATGGGCCGGGACAGGGGGCACTGAAGCTTTCTTT
few - TRBJ2-1 TRBV7-2 CASSLVASRNEQFF TGTGCCAGCAGCTTAGTGGCTAGTCGGAATGAGCAGTTCTTC
- - TRBJ1-2 TRBV12-3/TRBV12-4 CASSSRVVDGYTF TGTGCCAGCAGCAGCAGGGTTGTAGATGGCTACACCTTC
many - TRBJ1-1 TRBV18 CASSPLNTAMNTEAFF TGTGCCAGCTCACCTCTAAATACCGCAATGAACACTGAAGCTTTCTTT
many - TRBJ2-7 TRBV7-9 CASSLGANRGSGEQYF TGTGCCAGCAGCTTAGGGGCTAACCGAGGATCGGGCGAGCAGTACTTC
many - TRBJ1-5 TRBV6-6 CASSYYLSHPQHF TGTGCCAGCAGTTACTATCTGAGTCATCCCCAGCATTTT
few - TRBJ2-7 TRBV13 CASSSPGPEQYF TGTGCCAGCAGCTCCCCTGGGCCTGAGCAGTACTTC
many - TRBJ2-2 TRBV12-3/TRBV12-4 CASAAGLANTGELFF TGTGCCAGCGCGGCAGGGCTGGCGAACACCGGGGAGCTGTTTTTT
many TRBD2 TRBJ2-7 TRBV5-1 CASSGTSGSGEQYF TGCGCCAGCAGCGGGACTAGCGGGAGTGGTGAGCAGTACTTC
few - TRBJ1-1 TRBV5-1 CASSLLGALDTEAFF TGCGCCAGCAGCTTGCTTGGGGCGCTAGACACTGAAGCTTTCTTT
many - TRBJ1-4 TRBV6-1 CASSDLTTLVGEKLFF TGTGCCAGCAGCGACCTAACGACCCTCGTTGGGGAAAAACTGTTTTTT
few TRBD2 TRBJ2-2 TRBV9 CASSGGTSGDTGELFF TGTGCCAGCAGCGGAGGGACTAGCGGGGACACCGGGGAGCTGTTTTTT
few - TRBJ1-5 TRBV7-2 CASSKGQYQPQHF TGTGCCAGCAGTAAGGGGCAGTATCAGCCCCAGCATTTT
few TRBD1 TRBJ2-1 TRBV10-3 CAISGRTGPVFLYNEQFF TGTGCCATCAGTGGCCGGACAGGGCCGGTTTTTTTATACAATGAGCAGTTCTTC
many TRBD1 TRBJ1-1 TRBV6-1 CASSSRDRGVNTEAFF TGTGCCAGCAGTTCCCGGGACAGGGGCGTGAACACTGAAGCTTTCTTT
many - TRBJ1-1 TRBV5-1 CASRSMGEAFF TGCGCCAGCAGGAGCATGGGAGAAGCTTTCTTT
few - TRBJ1-4 TRBV6-2/TRBV6-3 CASSYWKNEKLFF TGTGCCAGCAGTTACTGGAAGAATGAAAAACTGTTTTTT
- TRBD1 TRBJ1-5 TRBV19 CASSLRDRGQPQHF TGTGCCAGTAGTCTACGGGACAGGGGTCAGCCCCAGCATTTT
- - TRBJ2-7 TRBV2 CASSGLSSYEQYF TGTGCCAGCAGCGGATTAAGCTCCTACGAGCAGTACTTC
- - TRBJ2-7 TRBV6-1 CASCRTTTYEQYF TGTGCCAGCTGCCGGACGACCACCTACGAGCAGTACTTC
- - TRBJ1-2 TRBV20-1 CSASPNYGYTF TGCAGTGCGTCCCCGAACTATGGCTACACCTTC
few - TRBJ1-5 TRBV6-1 CASQRELNQPQHF TGTGCCAGTCAAAGGGAGCTTAATCAGCCCCAGCATTTT
many - TRBJ2-7 TRBV3-1 CASSQDGNNEQYF TGTGCCAGCAGCCAAGATGGAAACAACGAGCAGTACTTC
many - TRBJ2-5 TRBV7-3 CASSAKYQETQYF TGTGCCAGCAGCGCTAAGTACCAAGAGACCCAGTACTTC
many - TRBJ1-1 TRBV24-1 CATSDYKGVEAFF TGTGCCACCAGTGATTACAAGGGGGTTGAAGCTTTCTTT
- TRBD2 TRBJ2-3 TRBV29-1 CSVEILAGVPGTDTQYF TGCAGCGTTGAAATCTTAGCGGGGGTTCCGGGCACAGATACGCAGTATTTT
many - TRBJ2-1 TRBV7-9 CASSSNSGDEQFF TGTGCCAGCAGCAGCAACAGTGGGGATGAGCAGTTCTTC
many - TRBJ1-6 TRBV5-1 CASSTDSHNSPLHF TGCGCCAGCAGCACCGACAGCCATAATTCACCCCTCCACTTT
- TRBD2 TRBJ2-7 TRBV7-2 CASSLVLLAGESYEQYF TGTGCCAGCAGCTTAGTTTTACTAGCGGGCGAATCCTACGAGCAGTACTTC
many - TRBJ2-5 TRBV20-1 CSAPGVWAETQYF TGCAGTGCGCCAGGGGTATGGGCAGAGACCCAGTACTTC
- - TRBJ1-2 TRBV7-9 CASSLGGRLAYGYTF TGTGCCAGCAGCTTAGGAGGAAGGCTTGCCTATGGCTACACCTTC
- TRBD2 TRBJ2-7 TRBV12-3/TRBV12-4 CASSPPSGGLEQYF TGTGCCAGCAGCCCCCCCAGCGGGGGGCTCGAGCAGTACTTC
- - TRBJ1-1 TRBV28 CASSLNLGLNTEAFF TGTGCCAGCAGTTTAAACCTGGGTCTGAACACTGAAGCTTTCTTT
many TRBD1 TRBJ1-1 TRBV5-1 CASSAAGQGGTEAFF TGCGCCAGCAGCGCCGCGGGACAGGGGGGCACTGAAGCTTTCTTT
many TRBD2 TRBJ2-7 TRBV28 CASSPLGRVGYEQYF TGTGCCAGCAGTCCCTTGGGGAGGGTGGGGTACGAGCAGTACTTC
many - TRBJ2-1 TRBV15 CATSRDRTAGEQFF TGTGCCACCAGCAGAGATCGGACGGCGGGTGAGCAGTTCTTC
many - TRBJ2-3 TRBV15 CATSRDRPTSTDTQYF TGTGCCACCAGCAGAGATCGACCAACTAGCACAGATACGCAGTATTTT